Following are 27 T cell receptor beta chains from one sample sequenced in a study of blood T cells in healthy people across ages. Using a J-beta primer mix together with a sample-barcoded 5' primer, a second PCR was run for roughly 6 to 12 cycles. TCRdb ran MiXCR on the 5' RACE reads and lists one entry per CDR3 protein. The sample yields 800,000 to 950,000 distinct CDR3 sequences, 25% to 35% seen once. Separately, the same data were catalogued under a study of T cells of mothers and their children.

Sequencing was performed on blood. The receptors stem from a woman aged 35 to 49 in good health.

This clonotype has at least ten counts. The chain links TRBV28 to TRBJ2-1; D is unresolved. The CDR3 is 17 amino acids. Germline V gene sequence: CDR1 MDHEN, CDR2 SYDVKM. The V end was cut by 6 bases, the J end by 2 bases, with 20 bases between. The CDR3, as DNA: TGTGCCAGCAGCTCAGGCCAGAGGACGGCGACCTACAATGAGCAGTTCTTC. Protein product: CASSSGQRTATYNEQFF.

This clonotype was seen just once. A single base separates this from a much larger clone, so it may be a read error. This chain links TRBV9 with TRBJ2-4; D is perhaps TRBD2 (5 bases). Matching the DNA end better, TRBJ2-7 makes the J call doubtful. The CDR3 has 13 residues. From germline, CDR1 is SGDLS and CDR2 YYNGEE. CDR3 in amino acids: CASSVVSSGEQYF. The CDR3 nucleotides are TGTGCCAGCAGCGTAGTAAGCAGCGGCGAGCAGTACTTC.

The J gene is TRBJ1-2, the V gene TRBV2, with 9 nucleotides matching TRBD1. The CDR3 length is 14 residues. The trim removed 4 bases at V and 5 bases at J, leaving 5 bases unmatched. Germline values: CDR1 SNHLY, CDR2 FYNNEI. The chain's CDR3 is CASSGDRDGYGYTF. The CDR3, as DNA: TGTGCCAGCAGTGGGGACAGGGATGGTTATGGCTACACCTTC.

This clonotype was recorded at least ten times. The chain has TRBV9 and TRBJ1-2, with 7 bases lining up with TRBD1. V shed 2 bases, J shed 0 bases, and the junction held 4 bases outside the gene matches. CDR1 is SGDLS, CDR2 YYNGEE, per germline. This CDR3 is built from 15 residues. In DNA, the CDR3 is TGTGCCAGCAGCGTGAGCACAGGGGCTAACTATGGCTACACCTTC. The encoded protein is CASSVSTGANYGYTF.

This clonotype showed up just a few times. The chain employs TRBV4-1 and TRBJ2-3, with D possibly matching TRBD2 (6 bases). Germline V gives CDR1 MGHRA, CDR2 YSYEKL. The CDR3 covers 15 residues. The V end lost 2 bases, the J end lost 4 bases, and 13 bases lay between the germline ends. CDR3 amino acids: CASSQSGGVADTQYF. CDR3 DNA sequence: TGCGCCAGCAGCCAATCTGGCGGGGTGGCAGATACGCAGTATTTT.

The chain joins TRBV27 to TRBJ1-1; D uncertain. The ends were cut back, 5 bases at V and 7 bases at J, with 14 bases in the middle. The CDR3 covers 13 residues. Germline V CDR1 and CDR2: MNHEY, SMNVEV (reference sequence). This CDR3 reads CASSAGGFGEAFF. The CDR3, as DNA: TGTGCCAGCAGTGCTGGCGGGTTCGGTGAAGCTTTCTTT.

CDR3 nucleotides: TGCGCCAGCAGCCAAGATAGAACGGGGGGGCGGCAGTATTTT. Protein sequence: CASSQDRTGGRQYF. V gene TRBV4-3 combines with J gene TRBJ2-3, with 8 nucleotides matching TRBD2. V lost 0 bases and J lost 11; bases outside the gene matches: 7. Germline V gene lookup returns CDR1 LGHNA and CDR2 YSLEER. The CDR3 is 14 amino acids.

The rearrangement uses TRBV11-2 and TRBJ2-3; a weak D match, TRBD2 (6 bases). CDR3 size: 16 residues. Germline CDR1 SGHAT, CDR2 FQNNGV. The V gene lost 1 base and the J gene lost 5 bases, with 16 bases spanning the gap. The CDR3 DNA sequence: TGTGCCAGCAGCTTAGGAAAGGCGGGACGCATAGATACGCAGTATTTT. This encodes CASSLGKAGRIDTQYF.

This clonotype appeared many times. This rearrangement joins TRBV6-2 or TRBV6-3 to TRBJ2-5, with D possibly being TRBD2 (7 bases). The CDR3 covers 12 residues. Germline CDR1 MNHEY, CDR2 SVGEGT. Trimming pared 5 bases from V and 6 bases from J, leaving 10 bases between. The CDR3 is CASSGRGQTQYF. The CDR3 bases are TGTGCCAGCAGTGGGCGGGGGCAGACCCAGTACTTC.

The gene calls are TRBV20-1 and TRBJ2-2, with D perhaps matching TRBD2 (5 bases). CDR3 length: 14 amino acids. V was pared by 5 bases and J by 2 bases, with 12 bases between. The germline CDR1 and CDR2 sequences are DFQATT and SNEGSKA (reference sequence). The CDR3 DNA reads as TGCAGTGCTGGTTATGGAGGAAACACCGGGGAGCTGTTTTTT. Amino acids: CSAGYGGNTGELFF.

The genes are TRBV12-3 or TRBV12-4 and TRBJ1-1; D call uncertain. V was pared by 3 bases and J by 2 bases, with 10 bases between. The CDR3 sequence is 14 residues long. CDR3 coding DNA: TGTGCCAGCAGTTTCGTCGGATTCAACACTGAAGCTTTCTTT. Protein sequence: CASSFVGFNTEAFF.

The CDR3 loop reads CSAGALGNYGYTF. CDR3 sequence (DNA): TGCAGTGCTGGGGCCTTGGGAAACTATGGCTACACCTTC. The chain is built from TRBV20-1 and TRBJ1-2; D possibly corresponds to TRBD1 (5 bases). The CDR3 is 13 residues long. The germline V gene encodes CDR1 DFQATT and CDR2 SNEGSKA (reference sequence). The V end lost 5 bases, the J end lost 2 bases, and 12 bases lay between the germline ends.

J is TRBJ2-1 and V is TRBV24-1; D may be TRBD1 or TRBD2 (6 bases each). Trimming pared 9 bases from V and 1 base from J, leaving 15 bases between. CDR1 and CDR2 from the germline V gene are KGHDR and SFDVKD. The CDR3 sequence is 15 residues long. CDR3 region: CATGGRGESYNEQFF. As DNA, the CDR3 is TGTGCCACCGGAGGTAGGGGGGAGTCCTACAATGAGCAGTTCTTC.

This clonotype was seen more than once but under ten times. The V call is TRBV7-9, the J call TRBJ1-5, with D hard to call. CDR1 is SEHNR and CDR2 is FQNEAQ in the germline V gene (reference sequence). V was pared by 0 bases and J by 4 bases, with 7 bases between. The CDR3 is 14 amino acids. Here the CDR3 DNA reads TGTGCCAGCAGCTTAGCCACGGTTAATCAGCCCCAGCATTTT. This translates into CASSLATVNQPQHF. The complete variable domain, with remaining parts taken from reference TRBV7-9 and TRBJ1-5, reads DTGVSQNPRHKITKRGQNVTFRCDPISEHNRLYWYRQTLGQGPEFLTYFQNEAQLEKSRLLSDRFSAERPKGSFSTLEIQRTEQGDSAMYLCASSLATVNQPQHFGDGTRLSIL.

Only a few counts were recorded for this clonotype. V gene TRBV6-6 combines with J gene TRBJ1-1; D not certain. Germline V gene lookup returns CDR1 MNHNY and CDR2 SVGAGI (reference sequence). Trimming left V 6 bases short and J 2 bases short, with 7 bases between. The CDR3 consists of 12 residues. CDR3 nucleotides: TGTGCCAGCAGCTACCCCAACACTGAAGCTTTCTTT. It encodes CASSYPNTEAFF.

This chain links TRBV6-4 with TRBJ2-3; TRBD1 matches at 7 bases. V was clipped by 2 bases and J by 4 bases; unmatched bases: 6. Germline CDR1 MRHNA, CDR2 SNTAGT. This CDR3 contains 15 residues. CDR3: CASSDPPDRADTQYF. The CDR3 DNA reads TGTGCCAGCAGTGACCCCCCAGACAGGGCAGATACGCAGTATTTT.

This clonotype turned up a few times. This may be a read error: a much more frequent sequence differs by one nucleotide. J is TRBJ2-1 and V is TRBV20-1; D is undetermined. Trimming removed 6 bases from V and 10 bases from J, with 22 bases in between. Germline assignment: CDR1 DFQATT and CDR2 SNEGSKA (reference sequence). This CDR3 contains 14 residues. CDR3 sequence reads: CSAADFLNPYEQFF. Written as DNA, the CDR3 is TGCAGTGCCGCTGACTTTCTGAATCCCTACGAGCAGTTCTTC.

The chain links TRBV3-1 to TRBJ2-3; the D gene could be TRBD1 or TRBD2 (5 bases each). Trimming stripped 0 bases from V and 3 bases from J, with 16 bases between. This CDR3 comprises 17 residues. Germline V CDR1 and CDR2: LGHDT, YNNKEL (reference sequence). The CDR3 loop reads CASSQEGSWGRTDTQYF. The CDR3 coding sequence is TGTGCCAGCAGCCAAGAAGGGAGCTGGGGACGTACAGATACGCAGTATTTT.

The CDR3 nucleotides read TGCGCCAGCAGCCAAGATGGGCCCTTGGGGGATACCGGGGAGCTGTTTTTT. Protein: CASSQDGPLGDTGELFF. The chain couples TRBV4-3 to TRBJ2-2; tentatively, D is TRBD1 or TRBD2 (5 bases each). Germline V lookup: CDR1 LGHNA, CDR2 YSLEER. This CDR3 spans 17 amino acids. Between the trimmed V and J ends, which lost 0 bases and 5 bases, there was a span of 16 bases.

This clonotype is a singleton in its sample. This rearrangement joins TRBV10-3 to TRBJ2-3, with 10 bases that match TRBD2. CDR3 length: 14 amino acids. Losses at the gene ends were 11 bases for V and 4 bases for J; bases not matched to a gene: 9. From germline, CDR1 is ENHRY and CDR2 SYGVKD. CDR3 sequence reads: CAVNSGRAADTQYF. The DNA for the CDR3 is TGTGCCGTCAACAGCGGGAGGGCCGCAGATACGCAGTATTTT.

The V call is TRBV28, the J call TRBJ2-7, with D unclear. The CDR3 spans 13 residues. Germline V CDR1 and CDR2: MDHEN, SYDVKM. V lost 5 bases, J lost 0 bases, and 8 bases lay in between. CDR3 DNA sequence: TGTGCCAGCAGTCAACAGAGCTCCTACGAGCAGTACTTC. Translation gives CASSQQSSYEQYF.

Note on this clonotype: This may stem from a read error, because a much larger clone lies one nucleotide away. This chain links TRBV4-1 with TRBJ2-7; D is unresolved. V was shortened by 6 bases and J by 7 bases, with 16 bases between the two germline ends. The CDR3 runs 13 residues. Germline loops: CDR1 MGHRA, CDR2 YSYEKL. CDR3 coding DNA: TGCGCCAGCAGAAGGCCGTCCAACGATGAGCAGTACTTC. Its protein product is CASRRPSNDEQYF.

As concerns this clonotype: This sequence may be a read error, since a much larger clone differs from it by one base. The V and J genes are TRBV27 and TRBJ1-2; 7 bases match TRBD1. The CDR3 is made up of 12 amino acids. Per the germline V gene, CDR1 is MNHEY and CDR2 is SMNVEV (reference sequence). The CDR3 DNA reads as TGTGCCGGCAGTTTCCCGGGACAGGGCTACACCTTC. Translation: CAGSFPGQGYTF.

This clonotype was recorded a few times. The chain recombines TRBV7-2 with TRBJ2-7; tentatively, D is TRBD2 (6 bases). This CDR3 region has 15 residues. Germline-derived CDR1 and CDR2 are SGHTA and FQGNSA. Trimming took off 4 bases at V and 3 bases at J, with 16 bases between the two ends. For the CDR3, the DNA is TGTGCCAGCAGCTCGCTCGGGACTTGGCTCTACGAGCAGTACTTC. Residues: CASSSLGTWLYEQYF. Combining the CDR3 with reference TRBV7-2 and TRBJ2-7 gives the whole variable domain GAGVSQSPSNKVTEKGKDVELRCDPISGHTALYWYRQSLGQGLEFLIYFQGNSAPDKSGLPSDRFSAERTGGSVSTLTIQRTQQEDSAVYLCASSSLGTWLYEQYFGPGTRLTVT.

V and J are TRBV20-1 and TRBJ2-5, with 11 bases that match TRBD2. Germline CDR1 and CDR2: DFQATT and SNEGSKA (reference sequence). The CDR3 contains 14 residues. The ends lost 6 bases at V and 11 bases at J; junction bases unmatched: 14. The CDR3 region has the DNA TGCAGTGCGCTAGCGGGGGGTCGCACGAGAGGGCAGTACTTC. It encodes CSALAGGRTRGQYF.

This clonotype was detected many times. The V gene is TRBV5-1, the J gene TRBJ2-1; D unclear. CDR3 length: 11 residues. Germline loops: CDR1 SGHRS, CDR2 YFSETQ. Trimming took off 2 bases at V and 5 bases at J, with 2 bases between the two ends. The CDR3: CASSFDNEQFF. As DNA, the CDR3 is TGCGCCAGCAGCTTCGACAATGAGCAGTTCTTC.

The gene calls are TRBV20-1 and TRBJ2-3, with D perhaps matching TRBD2 (5 bases). Germline lookup yields CDR1 DFQATT and CDR2 SNEGSKA (reference sequence). V gave up 4 bases and J gave up 5 bases, with 10 bases separating them. The CDR3 length is 12 residues. CDR3 sequence: CSATGGLDTQYF. DNA of the CDR3: TGCAGTGCTACCGGCGGGTTAGATACGCAGTATTTT.